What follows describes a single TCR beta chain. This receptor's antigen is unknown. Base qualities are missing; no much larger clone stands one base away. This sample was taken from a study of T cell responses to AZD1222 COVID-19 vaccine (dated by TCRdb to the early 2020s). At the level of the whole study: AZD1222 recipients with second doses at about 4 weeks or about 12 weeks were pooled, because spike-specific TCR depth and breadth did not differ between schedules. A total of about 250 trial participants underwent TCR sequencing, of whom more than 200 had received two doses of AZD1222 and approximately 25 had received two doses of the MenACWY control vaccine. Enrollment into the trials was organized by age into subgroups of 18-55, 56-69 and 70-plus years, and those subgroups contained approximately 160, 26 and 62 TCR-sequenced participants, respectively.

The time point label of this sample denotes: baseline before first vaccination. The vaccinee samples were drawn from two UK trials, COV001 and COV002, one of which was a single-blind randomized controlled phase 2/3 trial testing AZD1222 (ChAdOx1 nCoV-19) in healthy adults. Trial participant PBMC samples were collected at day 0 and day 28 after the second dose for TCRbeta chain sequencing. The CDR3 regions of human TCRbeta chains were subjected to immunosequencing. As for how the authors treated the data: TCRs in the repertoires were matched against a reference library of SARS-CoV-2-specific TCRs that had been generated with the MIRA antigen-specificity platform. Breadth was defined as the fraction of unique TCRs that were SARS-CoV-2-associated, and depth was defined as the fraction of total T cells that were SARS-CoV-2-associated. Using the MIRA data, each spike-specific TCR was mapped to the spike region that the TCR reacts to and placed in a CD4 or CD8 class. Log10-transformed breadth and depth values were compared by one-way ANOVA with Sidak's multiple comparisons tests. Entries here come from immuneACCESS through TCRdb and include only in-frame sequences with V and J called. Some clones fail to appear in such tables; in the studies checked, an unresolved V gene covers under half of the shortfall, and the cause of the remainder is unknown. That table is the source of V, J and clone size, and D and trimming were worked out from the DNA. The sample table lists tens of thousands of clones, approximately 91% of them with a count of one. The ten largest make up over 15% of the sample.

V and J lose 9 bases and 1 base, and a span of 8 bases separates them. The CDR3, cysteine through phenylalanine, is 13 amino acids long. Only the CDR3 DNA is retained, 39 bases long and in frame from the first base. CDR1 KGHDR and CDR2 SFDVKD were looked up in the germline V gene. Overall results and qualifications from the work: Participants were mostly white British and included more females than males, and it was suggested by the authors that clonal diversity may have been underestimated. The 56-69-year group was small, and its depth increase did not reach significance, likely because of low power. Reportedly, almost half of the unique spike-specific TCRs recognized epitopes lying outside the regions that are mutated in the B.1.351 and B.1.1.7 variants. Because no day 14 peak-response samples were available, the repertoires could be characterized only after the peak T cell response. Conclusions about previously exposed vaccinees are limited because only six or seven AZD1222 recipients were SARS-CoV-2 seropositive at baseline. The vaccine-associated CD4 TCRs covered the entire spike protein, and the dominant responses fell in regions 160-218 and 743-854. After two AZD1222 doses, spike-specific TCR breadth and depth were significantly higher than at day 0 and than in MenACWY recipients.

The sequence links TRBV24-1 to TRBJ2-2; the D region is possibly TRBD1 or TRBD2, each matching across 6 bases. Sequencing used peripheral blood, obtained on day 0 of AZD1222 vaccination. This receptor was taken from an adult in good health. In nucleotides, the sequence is TGTGCCACCGAGGGGGGGAACACCGGGGAGCTGTTTTTT. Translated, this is CATEGGNTGELFF.